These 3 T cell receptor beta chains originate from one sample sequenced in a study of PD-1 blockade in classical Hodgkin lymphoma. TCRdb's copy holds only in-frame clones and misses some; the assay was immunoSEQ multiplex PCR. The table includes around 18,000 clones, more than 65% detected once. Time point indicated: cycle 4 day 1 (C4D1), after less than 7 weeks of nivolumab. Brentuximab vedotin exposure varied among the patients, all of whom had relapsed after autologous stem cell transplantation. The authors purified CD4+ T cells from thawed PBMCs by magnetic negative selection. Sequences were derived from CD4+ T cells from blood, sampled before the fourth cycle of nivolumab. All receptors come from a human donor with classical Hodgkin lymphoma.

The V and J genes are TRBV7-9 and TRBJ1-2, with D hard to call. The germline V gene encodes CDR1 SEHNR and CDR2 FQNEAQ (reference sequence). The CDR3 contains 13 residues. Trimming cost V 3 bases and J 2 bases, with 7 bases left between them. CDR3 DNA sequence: TGTGCCAGCAGCTTGACGGTAAACTATGGCTACACCTTC. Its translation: CASSLTVNYGYTF.

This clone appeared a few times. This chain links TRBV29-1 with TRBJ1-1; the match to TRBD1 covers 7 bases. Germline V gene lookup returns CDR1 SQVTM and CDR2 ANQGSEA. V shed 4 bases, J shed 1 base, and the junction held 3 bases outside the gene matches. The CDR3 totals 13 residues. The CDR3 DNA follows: TGCAGCGTTGCCGGGACAGAGAACACTGAAGCTTTCTTT. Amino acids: CSVAGTENTEAFF.

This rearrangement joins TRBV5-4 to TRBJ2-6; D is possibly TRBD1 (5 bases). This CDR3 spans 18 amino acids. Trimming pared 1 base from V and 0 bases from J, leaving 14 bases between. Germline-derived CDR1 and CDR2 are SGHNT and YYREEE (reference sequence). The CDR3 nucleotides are TGTGCCAGCAGCTTGCCCCAGGGAACGAGCTCTGGGGCCAACGTCCTGACTTTC. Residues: CASSLPQGTSSGANVLTF.